Below, 16 T cell receptor beta chains from the same sample are listed, as sequenced in a study of cytomegalovirus exposure and HLA in healthy donors. Generated by immunoSEQ multiplex PCR, the TCRdb table keeps only in-frame clones and is missing some. The repertoire has 220,000 or so clones, 70% to 90% of them found once; the top ten carry 4.5% to 7%. Source material: PBMCs. The receptors come from a woman aged 18-29 years in good health and CMV-seronegative.

This chain uses TRBV27 with TRBJ2-1; unclear D gene. The CDR3 is 13 residues long. The germline V and J ends were trimmed by 4 bases and 9 bases, with 13 bases remaining between them. Germline CDR1 and CDR2: MNHEY and SMNVEV (reference sequence). The CDR3 spells CASSSLPGGEQFF. The DNA of the CDR3 is TGTGCCAGCAGTTCACTGCCGGGCGGTGAGCAGTTCTTC.

V usage is TRBV4-1 and J usage is TRBJ2-1; D gene ambiguous. Germline V gives CDR1 MGHRA, CDR2 YSYEKL. The V end was cut by 5 bases, the J end by 4 bases, with 12 bases between. The CDR3 totals 14 residues. CDR3 region: CASSIRGLYNEQFF. The CDR3 nucleotides read TGCGCCAGCAGCATCCGAGGATTGTACAATGAGCAGTTCTTC.

V is TRBV5-4 and J is TRBJ1-2, with 7 positions matching TRBD1. Trimming took 1 base from V and 4 from J; bases not matched to a gene: 10. CDR1 is SGHNT and CDR2 is YYREEE in the germline V gene (reference sequence). The CDR3 has 16 residues. DNA of the CDR3: TGTGCCAGCAGCTTGAAATCGGGTGACAGGGCCTATGGCTACACCTTC. The encoded protein is CASSLKSGDRAYGYTF.

The chain employs TRBV9 and TRBJ2-2, with D unclear. The V end lost 0 bases, the J end lost 4 bases, and 4 bases lay between the germline ends. The CDR3 loop spans 13 amino acids. Germline V gives CDR1 SGDLS, CDR2 YYNGEE. CDR3 in DNA: TGTGCCAGCAGCGTAGCCCCCACCGGGGAGCTGTTTTTT. Amino acid sequence: CASSVAPTGELFF.

The chain recombines TRBV7-3 with TRBJ1-2; D gene uncertain. This CDR3 has 15 residues. The V end lost 4 bases, the J end lost 3 bases, and 15 bases lay between the germline ends. Germline CDR1 reads SGHTA; CDR2 reads FQGTGA. The CDR3 sequence is CASSSSRRGDYGYTF. CDR3 nucleotides: TGTGCCAGCAGCTCTTCCCGGCGGGGAGACTATGGCTACACCTTC. The full variable domain, completed using reference TRBV7-3 and TRBJ1-2, is GAGVSQTPSNKVTEKGKYVELRCDPISGHTALYWYRQSLGQGPEFLIYFQGTGAADDSGLPNDRFFAVRPEGSVSTLKIQRTERGDSAVYLCASSSSRRGDYGYTFGSGTRLTVV.

The genes are TRBV6-1 and TRBJ1-2, with a tentative D call TRBD1 (6 bases). V lost 1 base and J lost 6, with 9 bases in between. Germline CDR1 is MNHNS and CDR2 is SASEGT. This CDR3 is 13 amino acids long. The CDR3 sequence: CASSEEAGDGYTF. Written as DNA, the CDR3 is TGTGCCAGCAGTGAAGAGGCAGGGGATGGCTACACCTTC.

The rearrangement links TRBV5-6 to TRBJ2-3, with D possibly being TRBD1 (5 bases). CDR1 SGHDT and CDR2 YYEEEE come from the germline V gene. This CDR3 comprises 17 residues. V lost 0 bases, J lost 2 bases, and 16 bases lay in between. The chain's CDR3 is CASSLVGKAGHTDTQYF. The CDR3 DNA reads as TGTGCCAGCAGCTTGGTGGGTAAGGCAGGACACACAGATACGCAGTATTTT.

The sample holds a few counts of this clone. The gene calls are TRBV30 and TRBJ2-1, with 14 bases identical to TRBD2. V lost 6 bases and J lost 4; bases outside the gene matches: 5. The CDR3 loop spans 15 amino acids. Looked up from germline, CDR1 is GTSNPN and CDR2 is SVGIG (reference sequence). The CDR3 DNA sequence: TGTGCCTGCGACGGGACTAGCGGGAGTTACAATGAGCAGTTCTTC. Translated, it gives CACDGTSGSYNEQFF. The whole variable domain, remainder taken from reference TRBV30 and TRBJ2-1, is SQTIHQWPATLVQPVGSPLSLECTVEGTSNPNLYWYRQAAGRGLQLLFYSVGIGQISSEVPQNLSASRPQDRQFILSSKKLLLSDSGFYLCACDGTSGSYNEQFFGPGTRLTVL.

In the case of this clone: In the same sample, other DNA sequences code for this CDR3. The V call is TRBV27, the J call TRBJ1-2; 12 nucleotides match TRBD1. The germline V gene has CDR1 MNHEY and CDR2 SMNVEV (reference sequence). V dropped 6 bases and J dropped 4; count of bases not matched to a gene: 6. The CDR3 has 15 amino acids. CDR3 bases: TGTGCCAGCAGCTCGGGACAGGGGGCGATCTATGGCTACACCTTC. Translation gives CASSSGQGAIYGYTF.

This rearrangement joins TRBV10-2 to TRBJ2-6; TRBD2 agrees at 7 bases. This CDR3 spans 16 amino acids. V dropped 7 bases and J dropped 3; count of bases not matched to a gene: 9. Germline CDR1 WSHSY, CDR2 SAAADI. CDR3 loop: CASIAPGTIGANVLTF. DNA for the CDR3: TGCGCCAGCATCGCCCCGGGGACTATTGGGGCCAACGTCCTGACTTTC.

This rearrangement joins TRBV5-1 to TRBJ1-2; D possibly corresponds to TRBD1 (5 bases). The CDR3 spans 14 residues. Trimming removed 2 bases from V and 6 bases from J, with 14 bases in between. Germline V gene sequence: CDR1 SGHRS, CDR2 YFSETQ. The CDR3 reads CASSFAGGEDGYTF. CDR3 coding DNA: TGCGCCAGCAGCTTCGCGGGAGGGGAAGATGGCTACACCTTC. Together with reference TRBV5-1 and TRBJ1-2, the CDR3 gives the full variable domain: KAGVTQTPRYLIKTRGQQVTLSCSPISGHRSVSWYQQTPGQGLQFLFEYFSETQRNKGNFPGRFSGRQFSNSRSEMNVSTLELGDSALYLCASSFAGGEDGYTFGSGTRLTVV.

The J gene is TRBJ2-7, the V gene TRBV5-1; the match to TRBD2 covers 9 bases. V dropped 0 bases and J dropped 3; count of bases not matched to a gene: 4. The germline V gene has CDR1 SGHRS and CDR2 YFSETQ. This CDR3 has 15 amino acids. CDR3 sequence (DNA): TGCGCCAGCAGCTTGGGGGTAGCGGGGGACTACGAGCAGTACTTC. It translates to CASSLGVAGDYEQYF. Combining the CDR3 with reference TRBV5-1 and TRBJ2-7 gives the whole variable domain KAGVTQTPRYLIKTRGQQVTLSCSPISGHRSVSWYQQTPGQGLQFLFEYFSETQRNKGNFPGRFSGRQFSNSRSEMNVSTLELGDSALYLCASSLGVAGDYEQYFGPGTRLTVT.

The V gene is TRBV4-2, the J gene TRBJ1-2; 10 bases fit TRBD1. Unmatched junction bases numbered 9, after V lost 3 bases and J lost 8 bases. The CDR3 extends over 15 amino acids. Per the germline V gene, CDR1 is LGHNA and CDR2 is YNFKEQ. CDR3 protein: CASSQTGTGESGYTF. DNA for the CDR3: TGTGCCAGCAGCCAGACCGGGACAGGGGAAAGCGGCTACACCTTC.

The chain employs TRBV6-1 and TRBJ2-1, with 9 positions matching TRBD2. The ends lost 0 bases at V and 0 bases at J; junction bases unmatched: 0. The germline CDR1 and CDR2 sequences are MNHNS and SASEGT. The CDR3 consists of 16 residues. Written as DNA, the CDR3 is TGTGCCAGCAGTGAAGCTAGCGGGGGCTCCTACAATGAGCAGTTCTTC. Its protein product is CASSEASGGSYNEQFF.

The V and J genes are TRBV5-1 and TRBJ2-7, with TRBD1 matching over 10 bases. The germline gives CDR1 SGHRS, CDR2 YFSETQ. V shed 1 base, J shed 1 base, and the junction held 2 bases outside the gene matches. The CDR3 runs 15 residues. CDR3 amino acids: CASSLRDRGSYEQYF. CDR3 coding DNA: TGCGCCAGCAGCTTGAGGGACAGGGGATCCTACGAGCAGTACTTC.

The V and J genes are TRBV6-4 and TRBJ2-1; 14 nucleotides align to TRBD2. The CDR3 runs to 16 residues. The V and J ends lost 5 bases and 7 bases, in that order; junction bases with no gene match: 7. The germline V gene has CDR1 MRHNA and CDR2 SNTAGT. CDR3 sequence (DNA): TGTGCCAGCAGTCACGGGACTAGCGGGGGTCAGAATGAGCAGTTCTTC. Its protein product is CASSHGTSGGQNEQFF.